This entry features one T cell receptor beta chain sequence. In germline, CDR1 is LNHDA, CDR2 SQIVND (reference sequence). Deletions cut 6 bases from V and 4 bases from J, with 12 bases between. CDR3 size: 13 residues. Per the original methods: For nucleated cells, counts were estimated from reference gene primer amplification. Produced via immunoSEQ multiplex PCR; TCRdb's table is partial and in-frame only. The DNA was the basis for D and trimming; V, J and clone size are from that table. Among 150,000 to 200,000 clones listed, approximately 80% were seen once. This sample stems from a study of blood T cell repertoires in COVID-19. At the level of the study: COVID-19 samples collected from the United States, Italy and Spain covered acute and convalescent phases. In each case, the material was cDNA or gDNA derived from T cells, B-cell-depleted T cells, or PBMCs.

This sequence was found in a human donor in a cohort sampled during active COVID-19. Material: peripheral blood. The chain carries TRBV19 and TRBJ1-2; D is unclear. CDR3 nucleotide sequence: TGTGCCAGTAGCCCCCCGGGAACCTATGGCTACACCTTC. This translates into CASSPPGTYGYTF.